This TCR beta chain came from a study of human T cells and chemical hapten exposure. This clonotype was found many times. Its specificity is not known. Time point indicated: patch test 1, 2 weeks after DPC sensitization. Specified treatment: therapeutic diphenylcyclopropenone sensitization with weekly scalp DPC. Notes on the study in general: Expanded TCR sets contained significantly more large CDR3 similarity clusters than controls.

In the original processing: Between about 23,224 and 750,000 TCRs appeared in each sample, and the median stood at roughly 100,000. Via MiXCR, TCRdb re-called the RACE reads, giving one row per CDR3 protein. V and J calls and clone size were set by TCRdb, not the authors. This sample has about 380,000 distinct CDR3 sequences, with nearly 5% found just once. There are 18 residues in the CDR3. The junction had 17 bases not matched to a gene; V was cut back by 6 bases and J by 8 bases. Germline V CDR1 and CDR2: ENHRY, SYGVKD. Sequenced here: whole blood, sampled in connection with sensitization to the hapten diphenylcyclopropenone (DPC). The rearrangement uses TRBV10-3 and TRBJ2-1; 12 bases align to TRBD2. This receptor was obtained from a woman between 50 and 59 years old with alopecia areata. Some clones in this sample may be carry-over from other donors' samples. The CDR3 coding sequence is TGTGCCATCAGCGAAAGGGGATCCGGGACTAGCGGGTCGGATGAGCAGTTCTTC. Encoded protein: CAISERGSGTSGSDEQFF.